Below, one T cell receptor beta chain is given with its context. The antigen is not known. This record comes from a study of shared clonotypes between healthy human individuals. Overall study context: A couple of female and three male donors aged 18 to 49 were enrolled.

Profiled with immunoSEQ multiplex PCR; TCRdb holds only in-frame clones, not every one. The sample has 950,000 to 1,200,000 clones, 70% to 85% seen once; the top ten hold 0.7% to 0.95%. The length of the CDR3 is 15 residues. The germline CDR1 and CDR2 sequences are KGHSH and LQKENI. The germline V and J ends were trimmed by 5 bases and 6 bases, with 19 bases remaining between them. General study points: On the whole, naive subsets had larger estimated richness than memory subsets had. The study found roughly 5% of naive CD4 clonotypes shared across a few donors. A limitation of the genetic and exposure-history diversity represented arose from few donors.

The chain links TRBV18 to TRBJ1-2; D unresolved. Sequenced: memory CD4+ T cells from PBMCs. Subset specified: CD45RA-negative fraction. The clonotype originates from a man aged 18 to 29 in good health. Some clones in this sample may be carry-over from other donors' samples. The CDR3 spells CASSSSAVGSDGYTF. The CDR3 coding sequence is TGTGCCAGCTCATCTTCGGCCGTCGGTTCTGATGGCTACACCTTC.